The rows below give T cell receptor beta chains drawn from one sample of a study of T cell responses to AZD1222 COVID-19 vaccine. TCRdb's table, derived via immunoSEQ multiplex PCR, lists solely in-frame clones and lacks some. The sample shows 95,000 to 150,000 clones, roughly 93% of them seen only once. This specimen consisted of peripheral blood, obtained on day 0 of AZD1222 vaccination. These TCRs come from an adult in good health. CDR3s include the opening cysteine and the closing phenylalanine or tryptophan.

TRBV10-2	CASREQGGYGYTF
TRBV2	CASSQGGNQPQHF
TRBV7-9	CASSLVGNGNTIYF
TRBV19	CASSIVRQPNTEAFF
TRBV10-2	CASTKTGSTGELFF
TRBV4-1	CASSQVGGLAGSVLGEQFF
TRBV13	CASSLRTTQKGEQFF
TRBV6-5	CASSYGTALGTEAFF
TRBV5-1	CASSSPDRQSYGYTF
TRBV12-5	CASGLVLGVVEAFF
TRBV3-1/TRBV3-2	CASSGTPSSGNTIYF
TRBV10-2	CASPGLAFRDTQYF
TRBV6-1	CASSEIGAANEKLFF
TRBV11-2	CASSLVAGKGVGNTEAFF
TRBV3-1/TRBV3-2	CASSQAGLNTEAFF
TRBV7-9	CASSFSGTSSGTGELFF
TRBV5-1	CASSEGLNTEAFF
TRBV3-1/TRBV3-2	CASSQDWGLGAGEQFF
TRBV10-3	CATRGWEETQYF
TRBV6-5	CASSPTILTDTQYF
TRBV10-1	CASSPGSGAFNEQFF
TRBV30	CAWSVTGYPGNTIYF
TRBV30	CAWTRDGHSGNTIYF
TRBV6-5	CASSYRPGRGSNEQFF
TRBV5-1	CASSFVESGANVLTF
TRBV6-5	CASSIDRDQPQHF
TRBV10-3	CAISVGAGGELFF
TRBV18	CASSPPWDGIYNEQFF
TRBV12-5	CASGLATGADTQYF
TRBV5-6	CASSLEQGTGELFF
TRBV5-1	CASSLKGNGYTF
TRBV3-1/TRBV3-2	CASSQDVGDNEKLFF
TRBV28	CASSETGPGDIQYF
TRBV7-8	CASSRTGDTGNTIYF
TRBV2	CASRSVTRVNEQFF
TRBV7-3	CASSSTGMGTEAFF
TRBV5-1	CASSLGTTVINTGELFF
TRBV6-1	CASSEAWNEQFF
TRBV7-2	CASSLGTANYGYTF
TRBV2	CASNRGPYNEQFF
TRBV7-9	CASSLFRGSRPDTQYF
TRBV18	CASSETSVTGELFF
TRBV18	CASSPPWSGTSGQGEQFF
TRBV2	CATGTGRTGELFF
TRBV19	CASRTGINEQFF
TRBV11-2	CASSYRSGGVSSYNEQFF
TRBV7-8	CASSRGRQDTEAFF
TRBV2	CASNGRGYYQPQHF
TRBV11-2	CASSLMSNAEAFF
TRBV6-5	CASSYRSIGDGYTF